This T cell receptor (beta chain) was profiled in a study of control samples from healthy donors and cancer patients. Data came from immunoSEQ multiplex PCR; TCRdb stores just in-frame clones and leaves some out. This table holds about 170,000 clones, about 91% found once. This CDR3 is built from 16 residues. The junction had 15 bases not matched to a gene; V was cut back by 3 bases and J by 7 bases. Germline loops: CDR1 MNHEY, CDR2 SMNVEV (reference sequence). The source is a woman aged 35 to 49 in good health. The V call is TRBV27, the J call TRBJ2-7; 7 bases line up with TRBD2. Sequenced material: blood. The CDR3 DNA follows: TGTGCCAGCAGTTTTTCCCCCCCGGGGACTACGAGAGAGCAGTACTTC. Its protein product is CASSFSPPGTTREQYF.